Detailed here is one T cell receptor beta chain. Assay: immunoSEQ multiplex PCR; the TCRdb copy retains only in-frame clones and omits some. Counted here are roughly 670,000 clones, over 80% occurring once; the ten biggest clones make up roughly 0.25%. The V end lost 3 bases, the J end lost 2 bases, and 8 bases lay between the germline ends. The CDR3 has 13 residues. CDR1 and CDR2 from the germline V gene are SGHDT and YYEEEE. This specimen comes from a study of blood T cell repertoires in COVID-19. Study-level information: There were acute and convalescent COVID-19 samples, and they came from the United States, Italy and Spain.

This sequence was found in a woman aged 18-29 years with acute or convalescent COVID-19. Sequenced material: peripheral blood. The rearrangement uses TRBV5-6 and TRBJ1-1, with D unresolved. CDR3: CASSSLRNTEAFF. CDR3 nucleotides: TGTGCCAGCAGCTCACTAAGAAACACTGAAGCTTTCTTT.